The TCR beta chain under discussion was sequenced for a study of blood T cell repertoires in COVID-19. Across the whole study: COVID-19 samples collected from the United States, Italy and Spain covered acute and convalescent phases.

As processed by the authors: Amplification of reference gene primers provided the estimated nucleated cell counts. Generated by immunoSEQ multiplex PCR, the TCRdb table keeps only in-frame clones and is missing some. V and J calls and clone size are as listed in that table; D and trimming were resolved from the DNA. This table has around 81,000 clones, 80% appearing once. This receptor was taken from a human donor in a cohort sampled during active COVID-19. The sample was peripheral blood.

In nucleotides, the CDR3 is TGTGCCAGCAGCTTACAGGGCGGAGAGACCCAGTACTTC. Its translation: CASSLQGGETQYF. V usage is TRBV5-4 and J usage is TRBJ2-5, with D possibly matching TRBD1 (6 bases). Germline V CDR1 and CDR2: SGHNT, YYREEE (reference sequence). CDR3 size: 13 residues. Trimming took 2 bases from V and 4 from J, leaving 9 bases between them.